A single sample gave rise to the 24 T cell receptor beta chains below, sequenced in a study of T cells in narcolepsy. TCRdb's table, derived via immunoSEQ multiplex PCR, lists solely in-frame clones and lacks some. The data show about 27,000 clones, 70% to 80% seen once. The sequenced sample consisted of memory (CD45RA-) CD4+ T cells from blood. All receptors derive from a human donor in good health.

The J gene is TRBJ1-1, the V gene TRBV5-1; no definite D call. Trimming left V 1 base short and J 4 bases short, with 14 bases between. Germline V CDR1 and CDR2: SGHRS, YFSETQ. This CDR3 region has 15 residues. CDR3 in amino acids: CASSLLTPRGTEAFF. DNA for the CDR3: TGCGCCAGCAGCTTGCTGACACCCCGTGGCACTGAAGCTTTCTTT.

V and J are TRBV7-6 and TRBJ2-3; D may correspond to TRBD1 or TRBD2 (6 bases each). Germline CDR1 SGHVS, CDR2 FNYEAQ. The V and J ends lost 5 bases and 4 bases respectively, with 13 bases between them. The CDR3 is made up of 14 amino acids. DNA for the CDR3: TGTGCCAGCAGCCTAAGGGGGGCTGCAGATACGCAGTATTTT. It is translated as CASSLRGAADTQYF.

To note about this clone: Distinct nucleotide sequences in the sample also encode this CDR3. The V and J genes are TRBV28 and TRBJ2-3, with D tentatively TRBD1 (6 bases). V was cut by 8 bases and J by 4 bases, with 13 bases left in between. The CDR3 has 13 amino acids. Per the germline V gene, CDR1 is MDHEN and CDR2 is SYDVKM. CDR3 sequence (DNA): TGTGCCAGCGCCGTACAGGGCCCAGATACGCAGTATTTT. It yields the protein CASAVQGPDTQYF.

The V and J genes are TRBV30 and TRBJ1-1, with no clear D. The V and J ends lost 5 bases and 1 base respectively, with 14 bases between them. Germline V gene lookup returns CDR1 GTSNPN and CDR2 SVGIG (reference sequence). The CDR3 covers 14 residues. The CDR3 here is CAWQRGGKNTEAFF. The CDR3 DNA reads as TGTGCCTGGCAACGTGGAGGGAAGAACACTGAAGCTTTCTTT.

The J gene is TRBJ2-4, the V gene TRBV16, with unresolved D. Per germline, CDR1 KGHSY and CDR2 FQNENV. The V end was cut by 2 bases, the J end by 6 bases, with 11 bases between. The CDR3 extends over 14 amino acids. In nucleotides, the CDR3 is TGTGCCAGCAGCCAAGACACGGTTGGAAACATTCAGTACTTC. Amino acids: CASSQDTVGNIQYF.

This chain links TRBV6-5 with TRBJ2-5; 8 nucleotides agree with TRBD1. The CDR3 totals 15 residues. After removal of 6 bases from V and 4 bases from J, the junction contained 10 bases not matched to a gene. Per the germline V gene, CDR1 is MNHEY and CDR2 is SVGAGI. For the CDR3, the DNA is TGTGCCAGCAGAAGACAGGGGACGCTACGAGAGACCCAGTACTTC. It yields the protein CASRRQGTLRETQYF.

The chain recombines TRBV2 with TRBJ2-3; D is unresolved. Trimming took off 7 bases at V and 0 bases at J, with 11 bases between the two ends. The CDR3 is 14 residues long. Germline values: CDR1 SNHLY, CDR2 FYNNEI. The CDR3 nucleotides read TGTGCCAGCACCGAACTACATAGCACAGATACGCAGTATTTT. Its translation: CASTELHSTDTQYF. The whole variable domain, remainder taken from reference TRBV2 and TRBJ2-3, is EPEVTQTPSHQVTQMGQEVILRCVPISNHLYFYWYRQILGQKVEFLVSFYNNEISEKSEIFDDQFSVERPDGSNFTLKIRSTKLEDSAMYFCASTELHSTDTQYFGPGTRLTVL.

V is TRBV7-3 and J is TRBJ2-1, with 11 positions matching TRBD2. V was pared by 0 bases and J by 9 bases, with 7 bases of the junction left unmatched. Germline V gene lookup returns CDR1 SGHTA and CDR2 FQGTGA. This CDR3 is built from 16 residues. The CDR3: CASSLTSLAGGAEQFF. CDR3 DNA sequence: TGTGCCAGCAGCTTAACATCTCTAGCGGGAGGCGCTGAGCAGTTCTTC.

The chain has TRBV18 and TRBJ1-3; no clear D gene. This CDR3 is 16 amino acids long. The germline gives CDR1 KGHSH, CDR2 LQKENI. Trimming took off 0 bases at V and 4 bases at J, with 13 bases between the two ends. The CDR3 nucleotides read TGTGCCAGCTCACCACCTTTACAGACTCGAGGAAACACCATATATTTT. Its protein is CASSPPLQTRGNTIYF.

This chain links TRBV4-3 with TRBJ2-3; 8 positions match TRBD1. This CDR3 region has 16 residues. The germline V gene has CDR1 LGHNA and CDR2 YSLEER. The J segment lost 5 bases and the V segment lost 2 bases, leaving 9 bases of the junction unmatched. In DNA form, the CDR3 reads TGCGCCAGCAGCCAAAGACCGACAGGGGTTAGAGATACGCAGTATTTT. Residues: CASSQRPTGVRDTQYF.

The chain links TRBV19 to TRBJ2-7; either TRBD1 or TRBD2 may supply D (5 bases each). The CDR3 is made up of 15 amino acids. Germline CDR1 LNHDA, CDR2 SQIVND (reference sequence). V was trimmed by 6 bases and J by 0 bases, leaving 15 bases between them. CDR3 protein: CASRARGHSSYEQYF. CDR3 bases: TGTGCCAGTAGAGCGAGGGGTCACAGCTCCTACGAGCAGTACTTC.

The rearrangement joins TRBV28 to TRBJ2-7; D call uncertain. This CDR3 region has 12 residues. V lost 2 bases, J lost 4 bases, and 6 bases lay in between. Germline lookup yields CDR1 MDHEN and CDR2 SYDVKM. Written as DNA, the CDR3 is TGTGCCAGCAGTTTAGCCCAGTACGAGCAGTACTTC. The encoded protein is CASSLAQYEQYF.

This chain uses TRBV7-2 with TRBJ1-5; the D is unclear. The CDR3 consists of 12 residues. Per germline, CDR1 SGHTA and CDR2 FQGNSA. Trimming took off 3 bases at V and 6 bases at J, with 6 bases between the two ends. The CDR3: CASSFQLQPQHF. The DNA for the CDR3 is TGTGCCAGCAGCTTTCAGCTTCAGCCCCAGCATTTT.

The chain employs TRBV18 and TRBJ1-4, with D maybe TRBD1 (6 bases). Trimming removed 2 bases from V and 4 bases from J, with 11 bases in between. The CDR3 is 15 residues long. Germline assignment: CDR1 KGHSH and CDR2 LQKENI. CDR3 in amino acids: CASSPMDSLNEKLFF. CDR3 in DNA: TGTGCCAGCTCACCAATGGACAGCCTTAATGAAAAACTGTTTTTT.

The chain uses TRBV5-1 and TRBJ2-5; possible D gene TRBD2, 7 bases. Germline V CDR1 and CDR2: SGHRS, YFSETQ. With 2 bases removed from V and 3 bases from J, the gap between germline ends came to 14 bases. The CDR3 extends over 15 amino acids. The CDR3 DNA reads TGCGCCAGCAGCTTAGGTGGGGGGGCCGAAGAGACCCAGTACTTC. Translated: CASSLGGGAEETQYF.

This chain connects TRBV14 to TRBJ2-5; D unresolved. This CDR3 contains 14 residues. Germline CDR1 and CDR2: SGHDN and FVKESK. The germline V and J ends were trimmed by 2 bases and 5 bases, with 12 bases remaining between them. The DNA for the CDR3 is TGTGCCAGCAGCCAAAACGTAGTAGGGGAGACCCAGTACTTC. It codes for CASSQNVVGETQYF.

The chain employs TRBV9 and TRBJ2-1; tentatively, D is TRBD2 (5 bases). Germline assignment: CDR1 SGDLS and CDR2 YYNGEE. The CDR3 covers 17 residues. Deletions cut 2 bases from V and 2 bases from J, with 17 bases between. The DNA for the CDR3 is TGTGCCAGCAGCGTCGGTTTTCAGCGAGGGACCTACAATGAGCAGTTCTTC. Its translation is CASSVGFQRGTYNEQFF. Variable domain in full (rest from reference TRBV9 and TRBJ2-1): DSGVTQTPKHLITATGQRVTLRCSPRSGDLSVYWYQQSLDQGLQFLIQYYNGEERAKGNILERFSAQQFPDLHSELNLSSLELGDSALYFCASSVGFQRGTYNEQFFGPGTRLTVL.

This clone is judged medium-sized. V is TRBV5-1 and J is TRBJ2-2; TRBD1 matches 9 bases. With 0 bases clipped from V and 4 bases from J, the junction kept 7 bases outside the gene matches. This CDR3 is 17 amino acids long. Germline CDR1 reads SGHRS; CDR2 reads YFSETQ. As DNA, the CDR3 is TGCGCCAGCAGCTTGGGGCACCGGGACAGGGCCACCGGGGAGCTGTTTTTT. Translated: CASSLGHRDRATGELFF.

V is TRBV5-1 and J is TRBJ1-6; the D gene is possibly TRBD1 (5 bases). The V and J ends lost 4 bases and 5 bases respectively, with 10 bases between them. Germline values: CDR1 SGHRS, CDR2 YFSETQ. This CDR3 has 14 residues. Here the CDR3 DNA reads TGCGCCAGCAGCCCCGGGACTAATAATTCACCCCTCCACTTT. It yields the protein CASSPGTNNSPLHF.

CDR3 amino acids: CASSFSTGRTEAFF. The CDR3 DNA follows: TGTGCCAGCAGTTTTTCGACAGGGAGGACTGAAGCTTTCTTT. V is TRBV27 and J is TRBJ1-1; 7 bases agree with TRBD1. There are 14 residues in the CDR3. J was trimmed by 5 bases and V by 3 bases; bases with no gene match: 6. Germline lookup yields CDR1 MNHEY and CDR2 SMNVEV (reference sequence).

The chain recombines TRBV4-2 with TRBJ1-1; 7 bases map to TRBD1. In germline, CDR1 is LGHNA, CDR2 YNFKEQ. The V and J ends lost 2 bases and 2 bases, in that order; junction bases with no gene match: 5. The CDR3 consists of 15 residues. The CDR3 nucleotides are TGTGCCAGCAGCCAATTACAGGGGTCAAACACTGAAGCTTTCTTT. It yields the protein CASSQLQGSNTEAFF.

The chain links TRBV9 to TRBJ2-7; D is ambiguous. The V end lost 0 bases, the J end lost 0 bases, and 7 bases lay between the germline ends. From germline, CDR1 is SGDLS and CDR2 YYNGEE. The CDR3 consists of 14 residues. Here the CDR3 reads CASSVGVNSYEQYF. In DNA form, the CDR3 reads TGTGCCAGCAGCGTAGGGGTTAACTCCTACGAGCAGTACTTC.

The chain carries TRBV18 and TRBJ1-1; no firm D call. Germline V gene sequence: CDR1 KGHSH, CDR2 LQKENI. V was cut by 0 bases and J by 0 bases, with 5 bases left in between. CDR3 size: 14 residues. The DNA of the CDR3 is TGTGCCAGCTCACCACCTTCCGTGAACACTGAAGCTTTCTTT. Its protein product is CASSPPSVNTEAFF.

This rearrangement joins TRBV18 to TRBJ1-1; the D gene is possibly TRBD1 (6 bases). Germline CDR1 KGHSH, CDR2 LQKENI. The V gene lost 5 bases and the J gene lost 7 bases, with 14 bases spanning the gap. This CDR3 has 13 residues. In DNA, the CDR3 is TGTGCCAGCTCAATGTCGGGACACAGTGAAGCTTTCTTT. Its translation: CASSMSGHSEAFF.